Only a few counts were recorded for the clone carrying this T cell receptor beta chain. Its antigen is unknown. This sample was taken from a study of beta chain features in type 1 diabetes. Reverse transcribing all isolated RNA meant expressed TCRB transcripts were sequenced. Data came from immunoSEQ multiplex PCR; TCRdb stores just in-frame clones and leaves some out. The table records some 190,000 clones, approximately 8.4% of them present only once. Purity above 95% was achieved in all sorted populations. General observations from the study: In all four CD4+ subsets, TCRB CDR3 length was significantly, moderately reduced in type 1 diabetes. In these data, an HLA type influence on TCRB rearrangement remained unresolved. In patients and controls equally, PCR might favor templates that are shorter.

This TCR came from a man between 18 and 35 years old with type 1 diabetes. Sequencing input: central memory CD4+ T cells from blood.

The DNA of the CDR3 is TGCAGCGTTGCAGCGGGAGGGCCTACCACGACATACACAGATACGCAGTATTTT. It specifies CSVAAGGPTTTYTDTQYF. J is TRBJ2-3 and V is TRBV29-1; 10 nucleotides line up with TRBD2. The CDR3 is made up of 18 amino acids. Losses at the gene ends were 4 bases for V and 2 bases for J; bases not matched to a gene: 15. Germline V CDR1 and CDR2: SQVTM, ANQGSEA.